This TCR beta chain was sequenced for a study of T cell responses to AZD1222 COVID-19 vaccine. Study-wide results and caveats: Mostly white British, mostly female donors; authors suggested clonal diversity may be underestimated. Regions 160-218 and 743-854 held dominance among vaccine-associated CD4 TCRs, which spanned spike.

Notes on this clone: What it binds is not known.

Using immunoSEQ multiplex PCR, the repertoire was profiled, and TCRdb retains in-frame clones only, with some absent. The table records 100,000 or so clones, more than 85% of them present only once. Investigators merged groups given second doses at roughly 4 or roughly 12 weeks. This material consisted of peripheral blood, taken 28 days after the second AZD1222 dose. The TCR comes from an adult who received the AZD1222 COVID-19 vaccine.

The CDR3 sequence is CSATGTVGPEAFF. In nucleotides, the CDR3 is TGCAGCGCAACCGGGACAGTGGGACCTGAAGCTTTCTTT. The chain combines TRBV29-1 with TRBJ1-1; 7 bases are a match to TRBD1. CDR1 is SQVTM, CDR2 ANQGSEA, per germline. The CDR3 has 13 amino acids. J lost 6 bases, V lost 7 bases, and 11 bases had no gene match. Filled out from reference TRBV29-1 and TRBJ1-1, the complete variable domain reads SAVISQKPSRDICQRGTSLTIQCQVDSQVTMMFWYRQQPGQSLTLIATANQGSEATYESGFVIDKFPISRPNLTFSTLTVSNMSPEDSSIYLCSATGTVGPEAFFGQGTRLTVV.